This note documents a single T cell receptor (beta chain) sequence. Its cognate antigen has yet to be identified. No much larger clone exists at a distance of one base, and base qualities are not known. Distinct nucleotide sequences in the sample also encode this CDR3. The sample belongs to a study of shared clonotypes between healthy human individuals (TCRdb year 2020). Looking at the study overall: Three men and two women, aged 18 to 49 years, made up the cohort. For each donor, CD4 naive and CD4 memory were each given three plates, CD8 naive was given two plates, and CD8 memory was given one plate. Blood TCR repertoires of a handful of healthy adults were deeply sequenced to estimate repertoire size and the extent of clonotype sharing between individuals. Different laboratories and diverse techniques were used to prepare libraries and sequence TCR repertoires, to increase sequencing depth and limit assay-specific biases. Between about 0.9 and 10 billion PBMCs per donor were obtained by leukapheresis.

CDR1 and CDR2, per the germline V gene (reference sequence), are LNHDA and SQIVND. V loses 6 bases, J loses 8 bases, and the germline ends lie 11 bases apart. The CDR3 covers 13 residues, taking in both the cysteine and the phenylalanine. Kept here is only the CDR3 DNA, which spans 39 bases and is read in frame from base 1. Using the deep immunoSEQ assay, TCR CDR3 regions were amplified from genomic DNA by multiplex PCR. For each cell subset, the extracted genomic DNA was distributed evenly across all wells of several immunoSEQ 96-well plates, and each plate served as one replicate. Each replicate PCR for sorted subsets received about 200 ng genomic DNA, equal to 28,000 or so T cell genomes. Purified libraries were quantified with a Qubit 3.0 fluorometer, sized on a Bioanalyzer 2100, and re-quantified with the KAPA Library Quantification kit. Each immunoSEQ 96-well plate was sequenced on its own single-read 150-cycle Illumina NextSeq 550 flow cell. From the authors' description of their analysis: Because only junctional sequences without quality scores were contained in the immunoSEQ output, filtering matching that applied to full-length reads could not be performed. To assign V/J genes and CDR3, sequences were annotated using PyIR, a Python wrapper for IgBLAST v1.9, with IMGT germline references. Any read was removed if the V/J assignment was weak (E-value above 1e-6), the CDR3 was missing, or the read contained stop codons, out-of-frame junctions, or ambiguous translated residues. V3J clonotypes were defined as sequences sharing the same inferred V gene, J gene, and CDR3 amino acid sequence. Percentage overlap between repertoires was computed as shared unique clonotypes divided by the size of the smaller repertoire. RTK rarefaction, the Chao1 estimator, and Recon v2.1 estimates of unobserved clonotypes were used to assess repertoire richness. OLGA was used to compute generation probabilities for all TCRbeta clonotypes that the gDNA method yielded from a handful of donors. Entries here come from immuneACCESS through TCRdb and include only in-frame sequences with V and J called. Some clones fail to appear in such tables; in the studies checked, an unresolved V gene covers under half of the shortfall, and the cause of the remainder is unknown. For V, J and clone size, that table is used; D and trimming come from the DNA. The sample yields around 2,000,000 clones; about 94% were counted once. In total, the top ten clones hold about 1.1% of the sample.

Results the study describes overall, beyond this receptor: The small number of donors limited the genetic and exposure-history diversity represented. Incomplete sequencing was indicated by rarefaction of sorted-subset datasets, despite the large sequencing depth. Pairwise subsampling led to the expectation that sequencing depth would affect the degree of clonotype sharing among donors. Sampling was limited to blood, and TCR repertoires in tissue likely differ from TCR repertoires in blood. Naive subsets generally had larger estimated clonotype richness than memory subsets. Clonotypes shared by all four sorted-subset donors showed higher generation probabilities than non-shared clonotypes. Sharing across a handful of donors was observed for approximately 5% of naive CD4, 3.5% of naive CD8, 2% to 2.5% of memory CD4, and about 0.4% of memory CD8 clonotypes.

CD8 naive samples consisted of CD45RO-negative cells that were positively selected for CCR7, yielding a CD45RA+CCR7+ population without TemRA cells. Donors were healthy HIV-negative adults with no recently reported acute infections or vaccinations. All donors were Caucasian adults living in Nashville, Tennessee, USA. Blood was collected by leukapheresis, and PBMCs were isolated by Ficoll-Histopaque density gradient centrifugation and then cryopreserved in liquid nitrogen vapor phase. Analytical flow cytometry was used to check the purity and quantity of every magnetically sorted T cell population. Genomic DNA was isolated from every sorted fraction and measured by UV absorbance on a Nanodrop 2000c.

This receptor chain uses TRBV19 and TRBJ1-6, with the identity of the D gene unclear. This TCR came from a man in his late teens or twenties in good health. The source material was naive CD8+ T cells sorted from blood. In the paper's terms, the cell subset or site label means: CD45RA+CCR7+. The nucleotides read TGTGCCAGTAGCGATAGAGGAGATTCACCCCTCCACTTT. This is translated as CASSDRGDSPLHF.